This TCR beta chain stems from a study of blood T cell repertoires in COVID-19. Clones were sequenced by immunoSEQ multiplex PCR, and TCRdb holds only the in-frame ones, with some missing. The table records hundreds of thousands of clones, 70% to 90% of them present only once. The CDR3 has 13 amino acids. V lost 6 bases to trimming and J lost 4 bases, with 10 bases between them. Germline values: CDR1 SGHNT, CDR2 YENEEA. Participant ages covered roughly 18 to 89 years across 24 US areas. Recovered participants had two consecutive negative NP/OP PCR tests, healthcare professional clearance, or symptom resolution.

The clonotype was recovered from a woman in her 40s who had recovered from COVID-19. The V call is TRBV11-3, the J call TRBJ2-1, with D tentatively TRBD1 (6 bases). Sequencing was performed on PBMCs or T cells enriched from blood (not recorded which). In DNA, the CDR3 is TGTGCCAGCAGGGGGCAGGGGTACAATGAGCAGTTCTTC. Translated, it gives CASRGQGYNEQFF.